The 25 T cell receptor beta chains given below trace back to one sample, sequenced in a study of CD8+ T cells in alopecia areata. Extracted RNA was reverse transcribed into cDNA, the sequencing template. Some clones are missing from TCRdb's copy, which holds only in-frame ones; the method was immunoSEQ multiplex PCR. The profile shows some 180,000 clones, 56% of them singletons. The material sequenced was CD8+ T cells sorted from blood. Every receptor here comes from a human donor in good health.

The sample holds a few counts of this clone. The chain uses TRBV7-2 and TRBJ2-2; D is uncertain. This CDR3 contains 14 residues. Trimming shortened V by 5 bases and J by 5 bases, and 12 bases separated the two germline ends. Germline values: CDR1 SGHTA, CDR2 FQGNSA. The CDR3 is CASSPVGVTGELFF. The CDR3 nucleotides read TGTGCCAGCAGCCCCGTGGGCGTAACCGGGGAGCTGTTTTTT.

The chain joins TRBV11-2 to TRBJ2-1; 8 bases are a match to TRBD1. This CDR3 is built from 15 residues. Per the germline V gene, CDR1 is SGHAT and CDR2 is FQNNGV. V dropped 5 bases and J dropped 5; count of bases not matched to a gene: 8. The DNA for the CDR3 is TGTGCCAGCAGCCCAAGGACAGGGCCTAACAATGAGCAGTTCTTC. It yields the protein CASSPRTGPNNEQFF. Variable domain in full (rest from reference TRBV11-2 and TRBJ2-1): EAGVAQSPRYKIIEKRQSVAFWCNPISGHATLYWYQQILGQGPKLLIQFQNNGVVDDSQLPKDRFSAERLKGVDSTLKIQPAKLEDSAVYLCASSPRTGPNNEQFFGPGTRLTVL.

The rearrangement joins TRBV4-1 to TRBJ2-7, with no clear D. Germline lookup yields CDR1 MGHRA and CDR2 YSYEKL. V lost 1 base to trimming and J lost 4 bases, with 8 bases between them. This CDR3 comprises 13 residues. The CDR3 DNA reads as TGCGCCAGCAGCCAAGTCGCAACTTACGAGCAGTACTTC. Protein: CASSQVATYEQYF.

The rearrangement uses TRBV29-1 and TRBJ2-7, with 8 positions matching TRBD2. The CDR3 is 14 residues long. Germline V gene lookup returns CDR1 SQVTM and CDR2 ANQGSEA. V trimming: 5 bases; J trimming: 4 bases; junction bases outside the gene matches: 10. CDR3 nucleotides: TGCAGCGTTCTTATTAGCGGGGTCGGATACGAGCAGTACTTC. It yields the protein CSVLISGVGYEQYF.

This sequence joins TRBV29-1 and TRBJ2-1; 9 bases are a match to TRBD2. Trimming cost V 0 bases and J 2 bases; bases outside gene matches: 8. Germline CDR1 SQVTM, CDR2 ANQGSEA. The length of the CDR3 is 17 residues. The CDR3, as DNA: TGCAGCGTTGAAGATCCGGCTAGCGGGGACCCCTACAATGAGCAGTTCTTC. As protein: CSVEDPASGDPYNEQFF.

This clone was found a few times. The chain joins TRBV4-1 to TRBJ1-1; 7 bases fit TRBD1. The CDR3 has 15 amino acids. Germline V gene sequence: CDR1 MGHRA, CDR2 YSYEKL. The trim removed 3 bases at V and 4 bases at J, leaving 8 bases unmatched. As DNA, the CDR3 is TGCGCCAGCAGCCAGGGCAGGGGGGTTGGCACTGAAGCTTTCTTT. This encodes CASSQGRGVGTEAFF.

The sample holds many counts of this clone. This sequence joins TRBV2 and TRBJ2-1; D gene ambiguous. Germline V gene lookup returns CDR1 SNHLY and CDR2 FYNNEI. V gave up 4 bases and J gave up 2 bases, with 12 bases separating them. This CDR3 is 15 amino acids long. DNA of the CDR3: TGTGCCAGCAGTGCCAGGAGTAATACCTACAATGAGCAGTTCTTC. Translating it yields CASSARSNTYNEQFF.

The gene calls are TRBV5-6 and TRBJ2-3, with 7 bases matching TRBD1. Trimming at V came to 4 bases and at J to 6 bases, leaving 5 bases not matched to a gene. Per the germline V gene, CDR1 is SGHDT and CDR2 is YYEEEE. CDR3 length equals 13 residues. CDR3 sequence (DNA): TGTGCCAGCAGCCCGACAGGGATGGATACGCAGTATTTT. It specifies CASSPTGMDTQYF.

V and J are TRBV7-9 and TRBJ2-1, with TRBD1 as a possible D gene (5 bases). Germline values: CDR1 SEHNR, CDR2 FQNEAQ (reference sequence). V shed 5 bases and J shed 6 bases, with 14 bases lying between them. The CDR3 has 14 amino acids. This CDR3 is CASSPGHLPNEQFF. In nucleotides, the CDR3 is TGTGCCAGCAGCCCCGGACACCTCCCCAATGAGCAGTTCTTC.

This clone was seen a few times. The CDR3 region has the DNA TGTGCCAGCATCCAGAGCACTGAAGCTTTCTTT. This translates into CASIQSTEAFF. V gene TRBV6-5 combines with J gene TRBJ1-1, with D unclear. The V gene lost 7 bases and the J gene lost 4 bases, with 7 bases spanning the gap. Per the germline V gene, CDR1 is MNHEY and CDR2 is SVGAGI. The CDR3 is made up of 11 amino acids.

The chain employs TRBV29-1 and TRBJ2-2; D is unresolved. CDR1 and CDR2 from the germline V gene are SQVTM and ANQGSEA. V dropped 3 bases and J dropped 1 base, with 3 bases sitting between them. This CDR3 has 12 residues. The CDR3 loop reads CSVDRNTGELFF. As DNA, the CDR3 is TGCAGCGTTGACAGGAACACCGGGGAGCTGTTTTTT.

The V and J genes are TRBV6-5 and TRBJ1-5, with D unclear. Germline values: CDR1 MNHEY, CDR2 SVGAGI. Trimming pared 7 bases from V and 4 bases from J, leaving 8 bases between. The length of the CDR3 is 12 residues. CDR3 sequence (DNA): TGTGCCAGCAACCACTTGAATCAGCCCCAGCATTTT. This translates into CASNHLNQPQHF.

This clone has more than one count but fewer than ten. The V call is TRBV4-1, the J call TRBJ2-2, with D possibly matching TRBD2 (5 bases). The CDR3 is 14 amino acids. With 3 bases removed from V and 3 bases from J, the gap between germline ends came to 8 bases. Germline values: CDR1 MGHRA, CDR2 YSYEKL. The CDR3 sequence: CASSQGSYTGELFF. In nucleotides, the CDR3 is TGCGCCAGCAGCCAGGGGAGCTACACCGGGGAGCTGTTTTTT.

The chain combines TRBV19 with TRBJ1-5; perhaps TRBD1 as D (5 bases). Germline lookup yields CDR1 LNHDA and CDR2 SQIVND (reference sequence). The CDR3 is 14 residues long. Trimming removed 6 bases at V and 2 bases at J, with 11 bases between. CDR3: CASRGDWGNQPQHF. As DNA, the CDR3 is TGTGCCAGTAGGGGGGATTGGGGCAATCAGCCCCAGCATTTT.

V and J are TRBV5-1 and TRBJ2-2; D gene ambiguous. CDR3 size: 12 residues. V dropped 4 bases and J dropped 10 bases, with 11 bases sitting between them. Germline V lookup: CDR1 SGHRS, CDR2 YFSETQ. CDR3 nucleotides: TGCGCCAGCAGCCCGGCGAATCCGGAGCTGTTTTTT. Its protein product is CASSPANPELFF.

This clone was recorded only once. V gene TRBV5-4 combines with J gene TRBJ2-5, with a possible D match to TRBD2 (5 bases). The CDR3 contains 14 residues. The V end lost 3 bases, the J end lost 1 base, and 10 bases lay between the germline ends. Per the germline V gene, CDR1 is SGHNT and CDR2 is YYREEE (reference sequence). For the CDR3, the DNA is TGTGCCAGCAGCTGGTCGGGGAGCCAAGAGACCCAGTACTTC. Translated: CASSWSGSQETQYF. The full variable domain, with the rest looked up from reference TRBV5-4 and TRBJ2-5, is ETGVTQSPTHLIKTRGQQVTLRCSSQSGHNTVSWYQQALGQGPQFIFQYYREEENGRGNFPPRFSGLQFPNYSSELNVNALELDDSALYLCASSWSGSQETQYFGPGTRLLVL.

The V call is TRBV7-9, the J call TRBJ2-5; D remains unclear. Trimming removed 8 bases at V and 1 base at J, with 14 bases between. Germline assignment: CDR1 SEHNR and CDR2 FQNEAQ (reference sequence). CDR3 length equals 14 residues. The CDR3 loop reads CASSSPGTQETQYF. CDR3 bases: TGTGCCAGCTCCAGCCCGGGTACCCAAGAGACCCAGTACTTC.

The V call is TRBV13, the J call TRBJ1-1; the D gene is possibly TRBD1 (6 bases). From germline, CDR1 is PRHDT and CDR2 FYEKMQ (reference sequence). The CDR3 contains 14 residues. Trimming cost V 7 bases and J 6 bases, with 18 bases left between them. CDR3: CASTIQGRVAEAFF. The CDR3 bases are TGTGCCAGCACAATACAGGGACGAGTCGCTGAAGCTTTCTTT.

This clone was counted only a few times. The rearrangement joins TRBV27 to TRBJ1-1; tentative D call: TRBD1 (5 bases). The CDR3 loop spans 14 amino acids. Trimming took 4 bases from V and 5 from J, leaving 14 bases between them. CDR1 is MNHEY, CDR2 SMNVEV, per germline (reference sequence). The CDR3 DNA reads TGTGCCAGCAGTTACTCGGGGCGGCGGACTGAAGCTTTCTTT. Translation gives CASSYSGRRTEAFF.

In the case of this clone: This CDR3 is also generated by other DNA sequences in the sample. The V and J genes are TRBV7-9 and TRBJ2-3; no clear D gene. This CDR3 contains 14 residues. V gave up 0 bases and J gave up 0 bases, with 4 bases separating them. Germline lookup yields CDR1 SEHNR and CDR2 FQNEAQ (reference sequence). The CDR3 coding sequence is TGTGCCAGCAGCTTAGCTGGCAGCACAGATACGCAGTATTTT. Protein sequence: CASSLAGSTDTQYF.

V and J are TRBV5-1 and TRBJ2-7; a possible D gene is TRBD1 (5 bases). V was trimmed by 4 bases and J by 2 bases, leaving 16 bases between them. The germline V gene has CDR1 SGHRS and CDR2 YFSETQ. CDR3 length: 15 residues. This chain's CDR3 is CASSPRGAGTYEQYF. The DNA for the CDR3 is TGCGCCAGCAGCCCTCGTGGGGCTGGAACCTACGAGCAGTACTTC.

The chain carries TRBV4-1 and TRBJ1-6; D gene uncertain. Germline V gene data show CDR1 as MGHRA and CDR2 as YSYEKL. V was trimmed by 0 bases and J by 3 bases, leaving 12 bases between them. The CDR3 consists of 17 residues. The CDR3 nucleotides read TGCGCCAGCAGCCAAGATGGGCGCGTTGACTATAATTCACCCCTCCACTTT. It is translated as CASSQDGRVDYNSPLHF.

The rearrangement joins TRBV6-5 to TRBJ1-3, with D unresolved. The CDR3 sequence is 13 residues long. Trimming cost V 5 bases and J 15 bases, with 20 bases left between them. Germline lookup yields CDR1 MNHEY and CDR2 SVGAGI. CDR3 amino acids: CASSAQPTENQYF. The CDR3 coding sequence is TGTGCCAGCAGTGCTCAGCCGACCGAAAATCAATATTTT.

V usage is TRBV7-9 and J usage is TRBJ1-1; D ambiguous. The CDR3 is 15 residues long. V was pared by 0 bases and J by 0 bases, with 8 bases between. The V gene's germline CDR1 is SEHNR and CDR2 FQNEAQ (reference sequence). The CDR3 region has the DNA TGTGCCAGCAGCTTAGCGGACGGCCTGAACACTGAAGCTTTCTTT. Translated: CASSLADGLNTEAFF.

This clone turned up a few times. The rearrangement links TRBV7-2 to TRBJ2-7; no firm D call. Trimming shortened V by 4 bases and J by 2 bases, and 9 bases separated the two germline ends. This CDR3 comprises 13 residues. The germline gives CDR1 SGHTA, CDR2 FQGNSA. DNA of the CDR3: TGTGCCAGCAGCTCCCGTTTTCCCTACGAGCAGTACTTC. Encoded protein: CASSSRFPYEQYF.